This TCR beta chain emerged from a study of T cell changes during pregnancy in multiple sclerosis (dated by TCRdb to between 2018 and 2021). About the investigation overall: Changes in the T cell repertoire over the course of pregnancy were examined in this study in women with multiple sclerosis.

Notes on this clone: The clone's antigen remains unknown. No base-level quality is on record; no much larger clone is a single base apart.

V is cut by 1 base and J by 4 bases, and the space between the germline ends is 14 bases. The cysteine opens and the phenylalanine closes a CDR3 of 14 amino acids. Only the CDR3 portion is preserved as DNA: 42 bases, with reading frame beginning at the first base. From the germline V gene (reference sequence), CDR1 is GTSNPN and CDR2 is SVGIG. Library preparation employed the immunoSEQ multiplex PCR assay. The table was pulled from immuneACCESS by TCRdb, which kept in-frame rearrangements only. Such tables lose some clones; where checked, under half of the loss comes from unresolved V genes, and the rest has no known cause. The sample table records 70,000 to 75,000 clones; about nine tenths of these occur just once. About 3% of the sample goes to the ten largest clones.

This receptor was obtained from a female donor with multiple sclerosis, enrolled in a pregnancy study. Rearrangement joined TRBV30 to TRBJ2-7, with TRBD2 tentatively as D gene (7 bases match). Sample: peripheral blood, taken before pregnancy. CDR3 reads: CAWSDLGGPYEQYF. Here is the DNA: TGTGCCTGGAGTGACCTGGGGGGGCCGTACGAGCAGTACTTC.